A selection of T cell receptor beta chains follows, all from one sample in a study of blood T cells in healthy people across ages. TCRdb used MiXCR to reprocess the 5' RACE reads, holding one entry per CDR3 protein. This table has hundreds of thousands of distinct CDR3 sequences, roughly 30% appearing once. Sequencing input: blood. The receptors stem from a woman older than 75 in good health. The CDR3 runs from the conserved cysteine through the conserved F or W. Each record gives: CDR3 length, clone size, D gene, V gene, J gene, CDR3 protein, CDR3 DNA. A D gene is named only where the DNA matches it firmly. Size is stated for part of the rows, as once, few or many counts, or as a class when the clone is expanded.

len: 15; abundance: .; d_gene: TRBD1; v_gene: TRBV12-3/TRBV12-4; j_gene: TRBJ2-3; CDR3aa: CASSLGTGGADAQYF; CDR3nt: TGTGCCAGCAGTTTAGGGACAGGGGGTGCAGATGCGCAGTATTTT
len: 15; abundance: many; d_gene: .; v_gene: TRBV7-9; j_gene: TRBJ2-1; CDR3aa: CASSLVGTPYNEQFF; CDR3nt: TGTGCCAGCAGCTTAGTCGGGACACCCTACAATGAGCAGTTCTTC
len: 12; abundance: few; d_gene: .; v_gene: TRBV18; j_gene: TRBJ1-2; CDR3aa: CASSPQDLGYTF; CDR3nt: TGTGCCAGCTCACCACAGGATTTGGGCTACACCTTC
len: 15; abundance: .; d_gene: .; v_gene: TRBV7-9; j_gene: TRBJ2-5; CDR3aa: CASSPGTRNQETQYF; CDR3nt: TGTGCCAGCAGCCCCGGGACACGCAATCAAGAGACCCAGTACTTC
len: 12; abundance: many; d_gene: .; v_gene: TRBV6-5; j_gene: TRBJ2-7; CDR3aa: CASVGVGYEQYF; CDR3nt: TGTGCCAGCGTAGGGGTAGGCTACGAGCAGTACTTC
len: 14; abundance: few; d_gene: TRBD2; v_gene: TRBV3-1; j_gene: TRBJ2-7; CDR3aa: CASAGGAGYYEQYF; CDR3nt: TGTGCCAGCGCCGGGGGGGCCGGATACTACGAGCAGTACTTC
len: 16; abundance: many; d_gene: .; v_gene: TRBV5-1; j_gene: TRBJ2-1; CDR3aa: CASSLGAGSSYNEQFF; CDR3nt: TGCGCCAGCAGCTTGGGTGCGGGGAGCTCCTACAATGAGCAGTTCTTC
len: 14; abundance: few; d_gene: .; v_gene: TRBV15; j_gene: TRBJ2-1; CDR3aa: CATSRSDYCNEQFF; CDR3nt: TGTGCCACCAGCAGATCGGACTACTGCAATGAGCAGTTCTTC
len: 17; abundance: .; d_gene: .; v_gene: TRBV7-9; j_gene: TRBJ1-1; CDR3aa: CASSPTGGGSGNTEAFF; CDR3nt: TGTGCCAGCAGCCCCACCGGCGGAGGGTCGGGGAACACTGAAGCTTTCTTT
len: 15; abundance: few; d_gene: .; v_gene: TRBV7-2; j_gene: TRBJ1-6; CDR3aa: CASSFDDRLNSPLHF; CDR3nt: TGTGCCAGCAGCTTCGATGACAGGCTTAATTCACCCCTCCACTTT
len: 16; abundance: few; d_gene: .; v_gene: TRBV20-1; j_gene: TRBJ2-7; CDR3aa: CSARGPTGPSSNEQYF; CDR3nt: TGCAGTGCTAGAGGCCCGACCGGGCCTAGCTCCAATGAGCAGTACTTC
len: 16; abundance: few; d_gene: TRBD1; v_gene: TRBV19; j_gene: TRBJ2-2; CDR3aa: CASTPGQGWNTGELFF; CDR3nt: TGTGCCAGTACTCCGGGACAGGGATGGAACACCGGGGAGCTGTTTTTT
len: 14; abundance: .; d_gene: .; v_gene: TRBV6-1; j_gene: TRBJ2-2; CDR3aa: CASARQANTGELFF; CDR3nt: TGTGCCAGCGCCAGACAGGCGAACACCGGGGAGCTGTTTTTT
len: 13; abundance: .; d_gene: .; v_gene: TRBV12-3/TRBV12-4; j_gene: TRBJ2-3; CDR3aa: CASSPGTVPTQYF; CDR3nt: TGTGCCAGCAGCCCAGGGACTGTCCCTACGCAGTATTTT
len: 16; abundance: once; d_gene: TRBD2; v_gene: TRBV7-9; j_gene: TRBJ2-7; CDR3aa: CASSFATGTSTYEQYF; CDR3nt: TGTGCCAGCAGCTTCGCAACCGGGACTAGTACCTACGAGCAGTACTTC
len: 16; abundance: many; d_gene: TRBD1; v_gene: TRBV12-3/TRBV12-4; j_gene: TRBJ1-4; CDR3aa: CASSLGTGGLTEKLFF; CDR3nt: TGTGCCAGCAGTCTCGGGACAGGGGGCTTAACTGAAAAACTGTTTTTT
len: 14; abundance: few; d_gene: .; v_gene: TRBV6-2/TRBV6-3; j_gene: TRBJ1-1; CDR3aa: CASTQRPGLLAAFF; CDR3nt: TGTGCCAGCACCCAGAGACCGGGCCTCCTGGCAGCTTTCTTT
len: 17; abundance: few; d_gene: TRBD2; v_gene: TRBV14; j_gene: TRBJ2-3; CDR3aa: CASSRVAGGIRTDTQYF; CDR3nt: TGTGCCAGCAGCCGCGTAGCGGGGGGGATCCGCACAGATACGCAGTATTTT
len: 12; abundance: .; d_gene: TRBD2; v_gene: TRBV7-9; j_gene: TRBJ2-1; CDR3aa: CASSSSGAAQFF; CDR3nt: TGTGCCAGCAGCTCCAGCGGGGCAGCGCAGTTCTTC
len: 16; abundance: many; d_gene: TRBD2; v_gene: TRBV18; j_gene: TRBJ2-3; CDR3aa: CASSKRTSGAGDTQYF; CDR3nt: TGTGCCAGCTCAAAACGGACTAGCGGGGCAGGAGATACGCAGTATTTT
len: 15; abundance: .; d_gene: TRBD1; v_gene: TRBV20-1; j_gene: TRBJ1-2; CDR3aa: CSANQGQGGGYGYTF; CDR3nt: TGCAGTGCAAACCAGGGACAGGGAGGGGGCTATGGCTACACCTTC
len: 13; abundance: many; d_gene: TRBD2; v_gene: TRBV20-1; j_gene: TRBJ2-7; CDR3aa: CSADGGGSYEQYF; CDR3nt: TGCAGTGCCGACGGGGGGGGATCCTACGAGCAGTACTTC
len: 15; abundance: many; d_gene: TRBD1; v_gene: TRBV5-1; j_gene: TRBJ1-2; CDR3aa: CASSSGNRGYYGYTF; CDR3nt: TGCGCCAGCAGCTCCGGAAACAGGGGATACTATGGCTACACCTTC
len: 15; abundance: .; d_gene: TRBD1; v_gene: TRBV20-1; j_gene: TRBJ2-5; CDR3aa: CSASRQGWESVTQYF; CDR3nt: TGCAGTGCTTCACGACAGGGCTGGGAGTCGGTAACCCAGTACTTC
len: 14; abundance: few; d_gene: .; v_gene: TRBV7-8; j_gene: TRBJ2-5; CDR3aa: CASSLGARDETQYF; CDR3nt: TGTGCCAGCAGCTTAGGGGCCAGAGACGAGACCCAGTACTTC
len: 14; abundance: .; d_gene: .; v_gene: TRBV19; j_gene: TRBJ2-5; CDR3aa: CASSSGAGSETQYF; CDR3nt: TGTGCCAGTAGTTCCGGGGCAGGGTCGGAGACCCAGTACTTC
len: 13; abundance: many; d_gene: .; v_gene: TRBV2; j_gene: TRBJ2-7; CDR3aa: CASKDLLPYEQYF; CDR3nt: TGTGCCAGCAAGGATCTCCTACCCTACGAGCAGTACTTC
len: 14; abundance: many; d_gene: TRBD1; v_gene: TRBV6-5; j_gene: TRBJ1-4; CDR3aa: CASSRRDSGEKLFF; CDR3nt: TGTGCCAGCAGTCGCCGGGACAGCGGAGAAAAACTGTTTTTT
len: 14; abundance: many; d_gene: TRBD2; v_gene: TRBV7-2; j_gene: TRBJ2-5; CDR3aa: CASSPRTSRETQYF; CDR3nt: TGTGCCAGCAGCCCTCGGACTAGCCGAGAGACCCAGTACTTC
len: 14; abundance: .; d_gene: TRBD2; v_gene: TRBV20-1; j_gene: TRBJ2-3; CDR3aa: CSAPAGGPDDTQYF; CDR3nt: TGCAGTGCCCCCGCGGGGGGGCCTGACGATACGCAGTATTTT
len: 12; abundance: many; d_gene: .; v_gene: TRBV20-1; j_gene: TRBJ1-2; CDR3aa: CSARGLNYGYTF; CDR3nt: TGCAGTGCTAGAGGGCTTAACTATGGCTACACCTTC
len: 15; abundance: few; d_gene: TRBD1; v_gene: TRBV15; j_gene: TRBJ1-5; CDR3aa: CATSRPPRGQEPQHF; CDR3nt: TGTGCCACCAGCAGACCGCCCAGGGGGCAGGAGCCCCAGCATTTT
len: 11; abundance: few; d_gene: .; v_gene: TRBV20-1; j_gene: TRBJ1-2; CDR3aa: CRASYSYGYTF; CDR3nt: TGCAGGGCTAGTTACAGCTATGGCTACACCTTC